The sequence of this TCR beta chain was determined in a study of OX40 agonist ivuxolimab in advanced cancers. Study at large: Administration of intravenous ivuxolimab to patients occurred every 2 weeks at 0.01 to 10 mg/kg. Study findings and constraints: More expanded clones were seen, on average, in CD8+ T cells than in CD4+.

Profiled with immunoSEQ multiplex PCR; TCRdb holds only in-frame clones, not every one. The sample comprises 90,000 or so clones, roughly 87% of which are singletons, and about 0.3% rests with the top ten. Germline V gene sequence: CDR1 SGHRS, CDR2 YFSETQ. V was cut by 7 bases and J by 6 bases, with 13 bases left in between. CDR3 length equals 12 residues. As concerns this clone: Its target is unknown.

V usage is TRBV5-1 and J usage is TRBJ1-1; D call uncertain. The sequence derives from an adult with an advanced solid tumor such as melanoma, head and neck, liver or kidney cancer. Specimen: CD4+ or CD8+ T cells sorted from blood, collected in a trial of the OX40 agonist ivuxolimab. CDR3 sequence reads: CASSVVGPEAFF. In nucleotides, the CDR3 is TGCGCCAGCTCGGTCGTAGGGCCTGAAGCTTTCTTT. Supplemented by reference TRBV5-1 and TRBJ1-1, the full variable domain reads KAGVTQTPRYLIKTRGQQVTLSCSPISGHRSVSWYQQTPGQGLQFLFEYFSETQRNKGNFPGRFSGRQFSNSRSEMNVSTLELGDSALYLCASSVVGPEAFFGQGTRLTVV.